Below, one T cell receptor beta chain is given with its context. These data belong to a study of blood T cell repertoires in COVID-19. Study as a whole: Specimens from acute and convalescent COVID-19 originated in the United States, Italy and Spain.

Across under 25 US areas, participants ranged in age from roughly 18 to 95 years. Participants' own reports of clinical history determined their cohort assignment. CDR1 and CDR2 (germline): SGDLS, YYNGEE. The CDR3 contains 17 residues. Unmatched junction bases numbered 6, after V lost 4 bases and J lost 4 bases. Original analysis: Reference gene primers were amplified, and this amplification served to estimate nucleated cell counts. Measured with immunoSEQ multiplex PCR; TCRdb has only the in-frame clones, and not every one. The V and J calls and clone size were taken over from that table, and D and trimming were inferred from the DNA. The sample lists approximately 130,000 clones; 75% to 90% were seen once.

This clonotype originated in a man aged 30 to 45 who had recovered from COVID-19. Sequences were obtained from PBMCs or T cells enriched from blood (not recorded which). The gene calls are TRBV9 and TRBJ2-2; 14 bases agree with TRBD2. DNA for the CDR3: TGTGCCAGCAGCCCACGACTAGCGGGAGGGGTCACCGGGGAGCTGTTTTTT. Protein product: CASSPRLAGGVTGELFF.